The rows below give T cell receptor beta chains drawn from one sample of a study of blood T cell repertoires in COVID-19. Libraries were prepared by immunoSEQ multiplex PCR; TCRdb keeps only in-frame clonotypes and omits some of them. Here the sample spans some 160,000 clones, around three quarters being singletons. The sample taken for sequencing was PBMCs or T cells enriched from blood (not recorded which). The receptor set was obtained from a woman in her 70s in a cohort exposed to, infected with or recovered from COVID-19 (not recorded which). Each CDR3 is given with its conserved first and last residue. A D gene is named only where the DNA matches it firmly. A row's size may be missing; if present it is once, few, many or a size class.

cdr3_nt,cdr3_aa,clone_size,j_call,v_call,d_call
TGTGCCAGCAGCCCGGGACTAGCGGACCCCTACGAGCAGTACTTC,CASSPGLADPYEQYF,few,TRBJ2-7,TRBV4-2,TRBD2
TGTGCCAGCAGTGTTGAGGGGGACCAGCCCCAGCATTTT,CASSVEGDQPQHF,.,TRBJ1-5,TRBV2,.
TGTGCCAGCAGCTCTGAGAACAGGGGATACAGCTATGGCTACACCTTC,CASSSENRGYSYGYTF,.,TRBJ1-2,TRBV7-6,TRBD1
TGTGCCACGGCCAGGGGGACCGCAGATACGCAGTATTTT,CATARGTADTQYF,.,TRBJ2-3,TRBV15,TRBD1
TGTGCCTGGAGTGTCGGGTACGAGCAGTACTTC,CAWSVGYEQYF,.,TRBJ2-7,TRBV30,.
TGTGCCAGCTCACGACTAGCTCCCCATGAGCAGTTCTTC,CASSRLAPHEQFF,.,TRBJ2-1,TRBV18,TRBD2
TGTGCCAGCGGCCCCTCTGGGGCCAACGTCCTGACTTTC,CASGPSGANVLTF,once,TRBJ2-6,TRBV7-2,.
TGTGCCAGCAGCCTAAAAGATTACAGGGCAGATACGCAGTATTTT,CASSLKDYRADTQYF,.,TRBJ2-3,TRBV14,.
TGTGCCAGCAGTGCCCCCGGGAGGGGTTATGGCTACACCTTC,CASSAPGRGYGYTF,.,TRBJ1-2,TRBV6-6,.
TGTGCCAGCAGTGAAGGTAACCAGAATGAAGCTTTCTTT,CASSEGNQNEAFF,.,TRBJ1-1,TRBV2,.
TGTGCCAGCAGCCGAGACAGTGCCGGAGGCGAGCAGTACTTC,CASSRDSAGGEQYF,.,TRBJ2-7,TRBV7-8,.
TGTGCCAGCAGCCCCGCGGAGGGCACTGAAGCTTTCTTT,CASSPAEGTEAFF,.,TRBJ1-1,TRBV11-2,.
TGTGCCAGCAGGGCCCCGGGACTAGCGGCTGGCGGAAGGACCGGGGAGCTGTTTTTT,CASRAPGLAAGGRTGELFF,few,TRBJ2-2,TRBV2,TRBD2
TGTGCCAGCAAGTCGGGGATTAATGAAAAACTGTTTTTT,CASKSGINEKLFF,.,TRBJ1-4,TRBV2,.
TGTGCCAGCAGTCCCCTGTACAATGAGCAGTTCTTC,CASSPLYNEQFF,.,TRBJ2-1,TRBV28,.
TGTGCCAGCAGCCCTAGGGGGGGGTTAAGCTCCTACAATGAGCAGTTCTTC,CASSPRGGLSSYNEQFF,once,TRBJ2-1,TRBV11-2,.
TGTGCCAGCAGCCCCACAGAGTCCCAAGAGACCCAGTACTTC,CASSPTESQETQYF,.,TRBJ2-5,TRBV3-1/TRBV3-2,.
TGTGCCAGCAGTGTACAGAAACAGGGGACCTACGAGCAGTACTTC,CASSVQKQGTYEQYF,once,TRBJ2-7,TRBV2,TRBD1
TGTGCCAGCAGTAAGGAGACTAGCTGGAGCACCGGGGAGCTGTTTTTT,CASSKETSWSTGELFF,once,TRBJ2-2,TRBV2,TRBD2
TGTGCCATCAGTGGAATAGCGGGCCCCTACGAGCAGTACTTC,CAISGIAGPYEQYF,.,TRBJ2-7,TRBV10-3,TRBD2
TGTGCCAGCAGCTTAAGGGGCGGTGGGGAAAAACTGTTTTTT,CASSLRGGGEKLFF,once,TRBJ1-4,TRBV5-4,.
TGTGCCAGCAGTTTGTACCAGGGGGCTGAAGCTTTCTTT,CASSLYQGAEAFF,.,TRBJ1-1,TRBV12-3/TRBV12-4,TRBD1
TGTGCCAGCTATACTTTCGCCTCTGGAAACACCATATATTTT,CASYTFASGNTIYF,.,TRBJ1-3,TRBV28,.
TGCGCCAGCAGCTCAATTCCTAGCGGGTGGCAGTTCTTC,CASSSIPSGWQFF,.,TRBJ2-1,TRBV5-1,TRBD2
TGTGCCAGCAGTGATGTGAAAGGGGGCTATGAGCAGTTCTTC,CASSDVKGGYEQFF,.,TRBJ2-1,TRBV2,TRBD1
TGTGCCAGCAGCGCACAGGGGAGTATGAACACTGAAGCTTTCTTT,CASSAQGSMNTEAFF,.,TRBJ1-1,TRBV7-9,TRBD1
TGCAGCGCCGGAGGGGGCGAACTTGTCCAGCAGTTCTTC,CSAGGGELVQQFF,.,TRBJ2-1,TRBV29-1,.
TGTGCCACCAGTGATGCCACACCGGGACTAGCGGACAATGAGCAGTTCTTC,CATSDATPGLADNEQFF,.,TRBJ2-1,TRBV24-1,TRBD2